Sequencing of this T cell receptor beta chain was carried out in a study of shared clonotypes between healthy human individuals. Whole-study findings and limits: Naive subsets usually exceeded memory subsets in estimated richness. Enrolling few donors narrowed the genetic and exposure-history diversity that was represented.

The CDR3 length is 17 residues. CDR1 is MNHEY and CDR2 is SMNVEV in the germline V gene (reference sequence). Trimming at V came to 5 bases and at J to 2 bases, leaving 5 bases not matched to a gene. As for this clone: Its antigen is still unknown.

The naive CD8 subset, CD45RO-negative cells positively selected for CCR7, excluded terminally differentiated effector memory CD45RA+ cells. The repertoire was sequenced with immunoSEQ multiplex PCR; TCRdb's copy has only in-frame clones and lacks some. Seen here are some 2.1 million clones, about 95% observed once, and the top ten hold 0.9% to 1.3%. Sequencing used naive CD8+ T cells sorted from blood. This chain links TRBV27 with TRBJ2-1; 14 positions agree with TRBD2. The sequence was obtained from a young man in good health. CDR3 sequence reads: CASSETSGRAPYNEQFF. The CDR3 DNA follows: TGTGCCAGCAGTGAGACTAGCGGGAGGGCCCCCTACAATGAGCAGTTCTTC.